This TCR beta chain stems from a study of cytotoxic CD8 clonotypes in ibrutinib-treated CLL. The repertoire was sequenced with immunoSEQ multiplex PCR; TCRdb's copy has only in-frame clones and lacks some. The repertoire includes about 15,000 clones, approximately 52% of them detected once, and less than 40% sits in the top ten. The germline V and J ends were trimmed by 0 bases and 0 bases, with 9 bases remaining between them. Germline V gene sequence: CDR1 SGHNT, CDR2 YYREEE (reference sequence). The CDR3 consists of 15 residues. The rearrangement joins TRBV5-4 to TRBJ1-1; no clear D gene. The sequence was obtained from a human donor with chronic lymphocytic leukemia. This sample comprised PBMCs, obtained at an approximately 26-month disease-progression time point, from a patient treated with ibrutinib. The CDR3 loop is CASSLGVVMNTEAFF. The DNA for the CDR3 is TGTGCCAGCAGCTTGGGGGTGGTGATGAACACTGAAGCTTTCTTT.